The rows below give T cell receptor beta chains drawn from one sample of a study of radiotherapy plus CTLA-4 blockade in lung cancer. Clones were sequenced by immunoSEQ multiplex PCR, and TCRdb holds only the in-frame ones, with some missing. In the table there are about 120,000 clones, more than 65% of which are singletons. Sample: peripheral blood, taken from a patient treated with radiotherapy plus ipilimumab. The receptors were gathered from a human donor with non-small cell lung cancer that progressed on radiotherapy plus ipilimumab. Some clones in this sample may be carry-over from other donors' samples. Both conserved end residues are part of each CDR3.

CDR3 protein: CASSSGGHLGRMGYTF
V gene: TRBV5-6
J gene: TRBJ1-2

CDR3 protein: CASLGAGETQYF
V gene: TRBV6-1
J gene: TRBJ2-5

CDR3 protein: CASRVFHSNTEAFF
V gene: TRBV19
J gene: TRBJ1-1

CDR3 protein: CASSKGTGDGYEQYF
V gene: TRBV7-3
J gene: TRBJ2-7

CDR3 protein: CASSVVPFSDTQYF
V gene: TRBV9
J gene: TRBJ2-3

CDR3 protein: CASSLTTGPYEQYF
V gene: TRBV4-2
J gene: TRBJ2-7

CDR3 protein: CASSFQGGDSPLHF
V gene: TRBV7-2
J gene: TRBJ1-6

CDR3 protein: CASSWGTGQFF
V gene: TRBV5-6
J gene: TRBJ2-1

CDR3 protein: CASSFYQDRVNEQFF
V gene: TRBV7-3
J gene: TRBJ2-1

CDR3 protein: CASSFDSLGELFF
V gene: TRBV5-1
J gene: TRBJ2-2

CDR3 protein: CASSLDSNYGYTF
V gene: TRBV7-3
J gene: TRBJ1-2

CDR3 protein: CASSEVADDYGYTF
V gene: TRBV6-1
J gene: TRBJ1-2

CDR3 protein: CASSARDRGEQYF
V gene: TRBV9
J gene: TRBJ2-7

CDR3 protein: CASGQGSEAFF
V gene: TRBV30
J gene: TRBJ1-1